This T cell receptor beta chain was retrieved from a study of T-cell reconstitution after alpha-beta-depleted transplantation in children. Study results and caveats: The origin of alpha-beta T cells about two months after transplant was reportedly several hundred expanded graft clones.

Trimming took off 1 base at V and 3 bases at J, with 13 bases between the two ends. The CDR3 sequence is 16 residues long. In germline, CDR1 is SGHDN, CDR2 FVKESK. As for this clonotype: The antigen is not known.

Preparation of the TCRbeta library was carried out with unique molecular identifiers. TCRdb re-analysed the PCR reads in MiXCR, keeping a single row per CDR3 protein. The table has 350,000 to 500,000 distinct CDR3 sequences, around two fifths seen once. The sequencing used PBMCs, collected before TCRalphabeta/CD19-depleted stem cell transplant. The source of this sequence is a girl aged 2-15 years with aplastic anemia, due to receive a stem cell transplant. The genes are TRBV14 and TRBJ2-1, with D hard to call. The CDR3: CASSQATGWIYNEQFF. The DNA of the CDR3 is TGTGCCAGCAGCCAAGCCACCGGATGGATCTACAATGAGCAGTTCTTC.